This T cell receptor beta chain was recovered during a study of T cell responses to AZD1222 COVID-19 vaccine. Regarding the study as a whole: Receipt of two AZD1222 doses was followed by a rise in Spike-specific TCR breadth and depth. There were mostly white British donors and more females than males, and clonal diversity was possibly underestimated. Repertoires were sampled only after the peak T cell response. At study baseline, merely five or six AZD1222 recipients were seropositive.

This clone came up once. Its matching antigen is unknown. Trimming cost V 5 bases and J 7 bases, with 21 bases left between them. CDR1 and CDR2 (germline): SGHAT, FQNNGV. The CDR3 has 17 amino acids. Profiled with immunoSEQ multiplex PCR; TCRdb holds only in-frame clones, not every one. The table lists tens of thousands of clones, around 90% of them singletons. This clonotype was sampled from an adult in good health. The source material was peripheral blood, sampled on day 0 of AZD1222 vaccination. V is TRBV11-2 and J is TRBJ1-6, with D maybe TRBD1 (5 bases). CDR3 region: CASSLLQATVKNSPLHF. As DNA, the CDR3 is TGTGCCAGCAGCCTCCTGCAAGCGACAGTGAAAAATTCACCCCTCCACTTT.